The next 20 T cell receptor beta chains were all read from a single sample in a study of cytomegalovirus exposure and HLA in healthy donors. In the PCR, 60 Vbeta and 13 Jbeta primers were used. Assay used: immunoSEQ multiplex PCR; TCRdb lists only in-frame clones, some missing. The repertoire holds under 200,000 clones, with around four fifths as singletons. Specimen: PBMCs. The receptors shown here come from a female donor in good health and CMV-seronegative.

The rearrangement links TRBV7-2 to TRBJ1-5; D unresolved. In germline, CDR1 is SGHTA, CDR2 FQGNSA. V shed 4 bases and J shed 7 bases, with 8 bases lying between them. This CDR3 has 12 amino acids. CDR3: CASSSSGQPQHF. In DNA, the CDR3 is TGTGCCAGCAGCTCCTCAGGACAGCCCCAGCATTTT. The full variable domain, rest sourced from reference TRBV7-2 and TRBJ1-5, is GAGVSQSPSNKVTEKGKDVELRCDPISGHTALYWYRQSLGQGLEFLIYFQGNSAPDKSGLPSDRFSAERTGGSVSTLTIQRTQQEDSAVYLCASSSSGQPQHFGDGTRLSIL.

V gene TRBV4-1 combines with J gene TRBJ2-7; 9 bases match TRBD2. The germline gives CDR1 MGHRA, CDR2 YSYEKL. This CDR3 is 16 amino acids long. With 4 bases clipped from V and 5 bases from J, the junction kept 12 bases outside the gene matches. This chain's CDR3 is CASSLTGLARGDEQYF. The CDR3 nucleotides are TGCGCCAGCAGCCTAACGGGACTAGCCCGAGGGGACGAGCAGTACTTC.

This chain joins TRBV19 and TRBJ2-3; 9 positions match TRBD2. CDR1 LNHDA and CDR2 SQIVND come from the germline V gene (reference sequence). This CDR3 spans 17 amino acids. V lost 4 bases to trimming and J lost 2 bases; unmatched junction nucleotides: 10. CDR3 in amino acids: CASSNKGAGGVTDTQYF. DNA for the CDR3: TGTGCCAGTAGTAATAAGGGAGCGGGGGGCGTCACAGATACGCAGTATTTT. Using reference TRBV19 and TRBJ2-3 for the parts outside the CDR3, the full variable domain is DGGITQSPKYLFRKEGQNVTLSCEQNLNHDAMYWYRQDPGQGLRLIYYSQIVNDFQKGDIAEGYSVSREKKESFPLTVTSAQKNPTAFYLCASSNKGAGGVTDTQYFGPGTRLTVL.

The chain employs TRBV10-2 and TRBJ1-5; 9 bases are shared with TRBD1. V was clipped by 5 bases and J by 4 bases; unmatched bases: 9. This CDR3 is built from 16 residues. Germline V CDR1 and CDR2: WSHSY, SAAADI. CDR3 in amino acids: CASSNVGQGRNQPQHF. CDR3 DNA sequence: TGCGCCAGCAGTAATGTGGGACAGGGAAGGAATCAGCCCCAGCATTTT.

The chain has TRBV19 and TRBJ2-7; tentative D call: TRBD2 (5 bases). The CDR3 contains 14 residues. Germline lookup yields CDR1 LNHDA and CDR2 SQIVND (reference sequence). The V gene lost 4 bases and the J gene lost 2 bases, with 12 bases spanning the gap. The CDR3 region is CASSRQASTYEQYF. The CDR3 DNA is TGTGCCAGTAGTAGGCAGGCTAGCACCTACGAGCAGTACTTC.

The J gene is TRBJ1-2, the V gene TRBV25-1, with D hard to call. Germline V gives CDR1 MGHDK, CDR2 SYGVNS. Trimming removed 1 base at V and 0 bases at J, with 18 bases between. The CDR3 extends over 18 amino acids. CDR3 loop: CASSEWADRDLANYGYTF. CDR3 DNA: TGTGCCAGCAGTGAATGGGCAGATCGGGATTTAGCTAACTATGGCTACACCTTC.

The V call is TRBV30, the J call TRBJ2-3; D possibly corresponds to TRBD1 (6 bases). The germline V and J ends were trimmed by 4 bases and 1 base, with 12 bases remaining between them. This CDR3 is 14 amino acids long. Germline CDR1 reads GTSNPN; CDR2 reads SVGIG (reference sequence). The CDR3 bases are TGTGCCTGGACTACAGGGTCTGGCACAGATACGCAGTATTTT. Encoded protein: CAWTTGSGTDTQYF.

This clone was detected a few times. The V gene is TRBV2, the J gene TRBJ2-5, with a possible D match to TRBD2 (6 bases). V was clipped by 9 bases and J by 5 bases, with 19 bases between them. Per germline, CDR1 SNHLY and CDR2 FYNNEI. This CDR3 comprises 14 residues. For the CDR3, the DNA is TGTGCCAGTCGGGAGTCGCCGGGGCGGGAGACCCAGTACTTC. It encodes CASRESPGRETQYF.

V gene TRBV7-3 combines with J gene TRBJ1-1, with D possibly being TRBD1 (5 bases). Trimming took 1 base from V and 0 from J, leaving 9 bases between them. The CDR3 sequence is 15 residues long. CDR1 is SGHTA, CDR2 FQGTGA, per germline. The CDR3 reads CASSLKAGVNTEAFF. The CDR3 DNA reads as TGTGCCAGCAGCTTAAAGGCGGGGGTGAACACTGAAGCTTTCTTT.

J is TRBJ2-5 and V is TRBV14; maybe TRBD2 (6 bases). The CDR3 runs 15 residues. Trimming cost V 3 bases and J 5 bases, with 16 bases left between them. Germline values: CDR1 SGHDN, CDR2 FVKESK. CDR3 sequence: CASSHRDSPGETQYF. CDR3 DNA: TGTGCCAGCAGCCACCGGGACTCCCCTGGGGAGACCCAGTACTTC.

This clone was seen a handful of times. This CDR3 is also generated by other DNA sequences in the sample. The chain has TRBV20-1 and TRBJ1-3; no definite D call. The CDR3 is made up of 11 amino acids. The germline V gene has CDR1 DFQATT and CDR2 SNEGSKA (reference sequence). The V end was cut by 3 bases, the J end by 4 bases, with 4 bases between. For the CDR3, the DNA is TGCAGTGCTAGCGCGGGAAACACCATATATTTT. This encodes CSASAGNTIYF.

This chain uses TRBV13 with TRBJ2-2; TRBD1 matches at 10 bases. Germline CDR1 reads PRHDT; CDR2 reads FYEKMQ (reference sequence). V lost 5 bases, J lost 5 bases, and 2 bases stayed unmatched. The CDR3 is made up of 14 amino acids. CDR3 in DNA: TGTGCCAGCAGCCGGACAGGGGGAACCGGGGAGCTGTTTTTT. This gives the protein CASSRTGGTGELFF.

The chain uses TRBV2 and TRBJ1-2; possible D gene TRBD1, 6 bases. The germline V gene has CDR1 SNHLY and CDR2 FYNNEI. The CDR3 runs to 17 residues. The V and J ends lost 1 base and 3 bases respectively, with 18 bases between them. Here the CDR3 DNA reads TGTGCCAGCAGTGAAGTAACAGGGCCCGAACCCGACTATGGCTACACCTTC. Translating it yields CASSEVTGPEPDYGYTF.

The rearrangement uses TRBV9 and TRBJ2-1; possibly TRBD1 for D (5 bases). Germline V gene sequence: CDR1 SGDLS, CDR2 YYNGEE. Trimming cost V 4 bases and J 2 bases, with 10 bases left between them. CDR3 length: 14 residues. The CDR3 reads CASSMDTAYNEQFF. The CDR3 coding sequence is TGTGCCAGCAGCATGGACACCGCCTACAATGAGCAGTTCTTC.

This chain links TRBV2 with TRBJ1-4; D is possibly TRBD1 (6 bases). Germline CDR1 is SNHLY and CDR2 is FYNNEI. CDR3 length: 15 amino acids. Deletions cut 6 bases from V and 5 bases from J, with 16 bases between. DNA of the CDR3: TGTGCCAGCAGAACGGAGAGGCAGGGGAATGAAAAACTGTTTTTT. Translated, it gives CASRTERQGNEKLFF.

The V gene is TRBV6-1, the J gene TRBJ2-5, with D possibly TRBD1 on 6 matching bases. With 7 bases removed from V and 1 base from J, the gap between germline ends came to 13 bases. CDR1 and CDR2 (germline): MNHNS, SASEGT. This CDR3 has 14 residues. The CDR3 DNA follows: TGTGCCAGCAATCCACAGGGTCTCCAAGAGACCCAGTACTTC. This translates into CASNPQGLQETQYF.

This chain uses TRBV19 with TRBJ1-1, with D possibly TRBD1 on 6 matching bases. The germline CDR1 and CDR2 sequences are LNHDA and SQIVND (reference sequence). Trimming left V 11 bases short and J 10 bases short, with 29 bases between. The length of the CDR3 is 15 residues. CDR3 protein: CASKGGGLTNRGAFF. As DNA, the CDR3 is TGTGCCTCGAAAGGGGGGGGACTCACTAATCGGGGAGCTTTCTTT.

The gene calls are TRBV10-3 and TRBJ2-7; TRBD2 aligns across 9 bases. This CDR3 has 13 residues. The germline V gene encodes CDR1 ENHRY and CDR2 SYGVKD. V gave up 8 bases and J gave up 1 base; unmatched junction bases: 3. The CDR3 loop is CAIGLASSYEQYF. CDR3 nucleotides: TGTGCCATCGGACTAGCGAGTTCCTACGAGCAGTACTTC.

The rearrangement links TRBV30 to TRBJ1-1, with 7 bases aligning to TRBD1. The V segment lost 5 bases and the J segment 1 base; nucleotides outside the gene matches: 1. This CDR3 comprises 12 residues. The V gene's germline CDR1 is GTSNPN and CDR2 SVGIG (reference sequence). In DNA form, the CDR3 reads TGTGCCTGGGGGACAGAGAACACTGAAGCTTTCTTT. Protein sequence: CAWGTENTEAFF.

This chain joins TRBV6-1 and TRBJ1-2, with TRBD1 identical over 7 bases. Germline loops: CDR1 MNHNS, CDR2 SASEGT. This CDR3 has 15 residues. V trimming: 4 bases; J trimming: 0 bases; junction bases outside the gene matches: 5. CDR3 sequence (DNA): TGTGCCAGCAGTGGGGACAGAAGAGCTAACTATGGCTACACCTTC. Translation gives CASSGDRRANYGYTF.